Below are 14 T cell receptor beta chains sequenced from a single sample in a study of blood T cell repertoires in COVID-19. TCRdb's table, derived via immunoSEQ multiplex PCR, lists solely in-frame clones and lacks some. The sample includes roughly 300,000 clones, approximately 80% seen only once; the top ten take less than 3%. What was sequenced was peripheral blood. The source is a woman aged 60 to 75 with active or convalescent COVID-19.

Points on this clone: Other DNA sequences in the sample encode the same CDR3. The CDR3 DNA is TGTGCCAGCAGCCGGGACAGGGCGAATGAAAAACTGTTTTTT. Translation gives CASSRDRANEKLFF. The chain uses TRBV11-2 and TRBJ1-4, with 9 bases matching TRBD1. Germline V CDR1 and CDR2: SGHAT, FQNNGV. Trimming took 5 bases from V and 5 from J; bases not matched to a gene: 3. There are 14 residues in the CDR3.

The rearrangement links TRBV7-2 to TRBJ2-5, with 9 bases that match TRBD1. Looked up from germline, CDR1 is SGHTA and CDR2 is FQGNSA. The CDR3 sequence is 15 residues long. V trimming: 1 base; J trimming: 5 bases; junction bases outside the gene matches: 5. The CDR3 DNA reads as TGTGCCAGCAGCTTAGTGGGGACAGGGTACGAGACCCAGTACTTC. Its protein is CASSLVGTGYETQYF.

V and J are TRBV5-6 and TRBJ2-2; D is ambiguous. The V gene lost 3 bases and the J gene lost 3 bases, with 3 bases spanning the gap. Germline-derived CDR1 and CDR2 are SGHDT and YYEEEE. The CDR3 sequence is 12 residues long. CDR3 sequence reads: CASSSYTGELFF. CDR3 DNA sequence: TGTGCCAGCAGCTCTTACACCGGGGAGCTGTTTTTT.

This rearrangement joins TRBV28 to TRBJ1-3; 7 bases map to TRBD1. CDR3 length equals 17 residues. Germline CDR1 and CDR2: MDHEN and SYDVKM. The junction had 12 bases not matched to a gene; V was cut back by 3 bases and J by 4 bases. Here the CDR3 reads CASSFFYKGALGNTIYF. The CDR3 nucleotides read TGTGCCAGCAGTTTCTTTTATAAGGGGGCGTTAGGAAACACCATATATTTT.

The chain links TRBV7-6 to TRBJ2-7, with 7 bases matching TRBD1. Germline V gene sequence: CDR1 SGHVS, CDR2 FNYEAQ. This CDR3 spans 16 amino acids. Losses at the gene ends were 4 bases for V and 2 bases for J; bases not matched to a gene: 11. CDR3 residues: CASSSALTGKAYEQYF. In nucleotides, the CDR3 is TGTGCCAGCAGCTCGGCCTTGACAGGGAAAGCCTACGAGCAGTACTTC. Together with reference TRBV7-6 and TRBJ2-7, the CDR3 gives the full variable domain: GAGVSQSPRYKVTKRGQDVALRCDPISGHVSLYWYRQALGQGPEFLTYFNYEAQQDKSGLPNDRFSAERPEGSISTLTIQRTEQRDSAMYRCASSSALTGKAYEQYFGPGTRLTVT.

V is TRBV5-4 and J is TRBJ2-7; a possible D gene is TRBD1 (6 bases). The V gene lost 1 base and the J gene lost 6 bases, with 14 bases spanning the gap. Looked up from germline, CDR1 is SGHNT and CDR2 is YYREEE (reference sequence). The CDR3 contains 14 residues. CDR3 in DNA: TGTGCCAGCAGCTTGCAAATGGGGGCGGGCGAGCAGTACTTC. Its translation is CASSLQMGAGEQYF. Based on the CDR3 plus reference TRBV5-4 and TRBJ2-7, the full variable domain is ETGVTQSPTHLIKTRGQQVTLRCSSQSGHNTVSWYQQALGQGPQFIFQYYREEENGRGNFPPRFSGLQFPNYSSELNVNALELDDSALYLCASSLQMGAGEQYFGPGTRLTVT.

The CDR3 loop reads CATSMGGDTEAFF. The CDR3 DNA follows: TGTGCCACCAGCATGGGGGGTGACACTGAAGCTTTCTTT. The chain couples TRBV15 to TRBJ1-1, with D tentatively TRBD1 (5 bases). The germline V and J ends were trimmed by 4 bases and 3 bases, with 9 bases remaining between them. Germline V gives CDR1 LNHNV, CDR2 YYDKDF (reference sequence). CDR3 length: 13 amino acids.

The gene calls are TRBV7-9 and TRBJ1-3; D gene unclear. Trimming removed 8 bases from V and 6 bases from J, with 14 bases in between. Germline V gene sequence: CDR1 SEHNR, CDR2 FQNEAQ (reference sequence). CDR3 size: 13 residues. Written as DNA, the CDR3 is TGTGCCAGCTTAAGACTGACGGAAAACACCATATATTTT. Its protein is CASLRLTENTIYF.

V and J are TRBV6-5 and TRBJ2-7; 9 bases agree with TRBD2. The CDR3 totals 15 residues. V gave up 6 bases and J gave up 0 bases; unmatched junction bases: 6. Germline CDR1 is MNHEY and CDR2 is SVGAGI. This CDR3 is CASRAGGLSSYEQYF. The CDR3 DNA sequence: TGTGCCAGCAGAGCGGGGGGCCTTAGCTCCTACGAGCAGTACTTC.

This chain links TRBV6-5 with TRBJ1-2; no reliable D call. Trimming took 7 bases from V and 8 from J, leaving 17 bases between them. Per germline, CDR1 MNHEY and CDR2 SVGAGI. The CDR3 consists of 13 residues. The CDR3 loop reads CASTPAQQAGYTF. Here the CDR3 DNA reads TGTGCCAGCACCCCCGCACAGCAGGCCGGCTACACCTTC.

V usage is TRBV27 and J usage is TRBJ2-3; TRBD2 matches 12 bases. V trimming: 5 bases; J trimming: 2 bases; junction bases outside the gene matches: 5. Germline V gene data show CDR1 as MNHEY and CDR2 as SMNVEV (reference sequence). There are 16 residues in the CDR3. The CDR3 DNA sequence: TGTGCCAGCAGTGGAAGACTAGCGGGGGACACAGATACGCAGTATTTT. This gives the protein CASSGRLAGDTDTQYF.

The gene calls are TRBV9 and TRBJ1-1, with 8 bases lining up with TRBD1. This CDR3 has 15 residues. Germline V gene data show CDR1 as SGDLS and CDR2 as YYNGEE. Trimming removed 0 bases from V and 2 bases from J; junction bases left unmatched: 3. The CDR3 here is CASSVEAGGNTEAFF. The CDR3 nucleotides read TGTGCCAGCAGCGTAGAGGCAGGGGGCAACACTGAAGCTTTCTTT. Using reference TRBV9 and TRBJ1-1 for the parts outside the CDR3, the full variable domain is DSGVTQTPKHLITATGQRVTLRCSPRSGDLSVYWYQQSLDQGLQFLIQYYNGEERAKGNILERFSAQQFPDLHSELNLSSLELGDSALYFCASSVEAGGNTEAFFGQGTRLTVV.

The V gene is TRBV7-3, the J gene TRBJ2-1; TRBD1 aligns across 7 bases. There are 14 residues in the CDR3. V dropped 5 bases and J dropped 8; count of bases not matched to a gene: 9. Germline CDR1 reads SGHTA; CDR2 reads FQGTGA. CDR3 protein: CASSMTGYLDEQFF. The CDR3 DNA reads TGTGCCAGCAGCATGACAGGGTATCTGGATGAGCAGTTCTTC.

This chain joins TRBV2 and TRBJ1-2; D is unclear. This CDR3 comprises 14 residues. Germline values: CDR1 SNHLY, CDR2 FYNNEI. Trimming took 2 bases from V and 4 from J, leaving 11 bases between them. CDR3 region: CASSEIRTGYGYTF. The DNA for the CDR3 is TGTGCCAGCAGTGAAATCCGGACTGGCTATGGCTACACCTTC.